This is a list of T cell receptor beta chains from one sample in a study of T cell changes during pregnancy in multiple sclerosis. Repertoires were generated with immunoSEQ multiplex PCR, while TCRdb's copy carries only in-frame clones and drops some. Seen here are some 74,000 clones, roughly 92% observed once, and the top ten hold 3.7%. Source: peripheral blood, taken after pregnancy. The source of these receptors is a female donor in good health, enrolled as a control in a pregnancy study. Each CDR3 is given with its conserved first and last residue. The order of the fields is J gene, V gene, D gene, clone size, CDR3 protein, CDR3 DNA. The D gene is left open where the match is weak. Size is stated for part of the rows, as once, few or many counts, or as a class when the clone is expanded.

j_call: TRBJ2-1; v_call: TRBV10-3; d_call: TRBD2; clone_size: NA; cdr3_aa: CAIKGTSGTTYNEQFF; cdr3_nt: TGTGCCATCAAGGGGACTAGCGGGACTACCTACAATGAGCAGTTCTTC
j_call: TRBJ2-7; v_call: TRBV2; d_call: NA; clone_size: once; cdr3_aa: CASSEVYRDHYEQYF; cdr3_nt: TGTGCCAGCAGTGAAGTATACAGGGATCACTACGAGCAGTACTTC
j_call: TRBJ2-1; v_call: TRBV7-9; d_call: NA; clone_size: NA; cdr3_aa: CASSLVGRGSEQFF; cdr3_nt: TGTGCCAGCAGCTTAGTGGGCAGGGGAAGTGAGCAGTTCTTC
j_call: TRBJ2-3; v_call: TRBV7-2; d_call: NA; clone_size: few; cdr3_aa: CASSPTLGPNENTQYF; cdr3_nt: TGTGCCAGCAGCCCAACACTAGGGCCTAATGAGAATACGCAGTATTTT
j_call: TRBJ2-7; v_call: TRBV4-2; d_call: NA; clone_size: NA; cdr3_aa: CASSQGRRYEQYF; cdr3_nt: TGTGCCAGCAGCCAAGGACGGAGGTACGAGCAGTACTTC
j_call: TRBJ1-2; v_call: TRBV5-8; d_call: NA; clone_size: NA; cdr3_aa: CASSLARRQAYGYTF; cdr3_nt: TGTGCCAGCAGCTTGGCCCGAAGGCAGGCGTATGGCTACACCTTC
j_call: TRBJ2-7; v_call: TRBV29-1; d_call: TRBD1; clone_size: NA; cdr3_aa: CSVETGTGYEQYF; cdr3_nt: TGCAGCGTTGAAACCGGGACAGGGTACGAGCAGTACTTC
j_call: TRBJ1-2; v_call: TRBV29-1; d_call: TRBD1; clone_size: NA; cdr3_aa: CSVERSPGGNSGGTNYGYTF; cdr3_nt: TGCAGCGTTGAGAGGTCACCAGGGGGCAATAGTGGAGGGACTAACTATGGCTACACCTTC
j_call: TRBJ2-5; v_call: TRBV6-1; d_call: NA; clone_size: NA; cdr3_aa: CASKGLETQYF; cdr3_nt: TGTGCCAGCAAAGGACTTGAGACCCAGTACTTC
j_call: TRBJ2-5; v_call: TRBV4-1; d_call: TRBD2; clone_size: NA; cdr3_aa: CASSLRLAERTQYF; cdr3_nt: TGCGCCAGCAGCCTTCGGCTAGCGGAGCGGACCCAGTACTTC